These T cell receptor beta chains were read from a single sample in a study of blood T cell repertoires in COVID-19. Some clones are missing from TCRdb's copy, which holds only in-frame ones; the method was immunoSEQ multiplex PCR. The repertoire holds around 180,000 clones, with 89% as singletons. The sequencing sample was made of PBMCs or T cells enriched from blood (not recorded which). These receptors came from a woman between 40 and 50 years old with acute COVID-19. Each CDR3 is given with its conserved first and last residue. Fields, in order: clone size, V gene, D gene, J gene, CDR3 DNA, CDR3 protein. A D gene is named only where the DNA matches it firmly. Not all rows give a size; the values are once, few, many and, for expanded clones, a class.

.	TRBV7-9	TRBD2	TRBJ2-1	TGTGCCAGCAGCTTAGGCCTAGCGGATTACAATGAGCAGTTCTTC	CASSLGLADYNEQFF
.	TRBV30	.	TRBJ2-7	TGTGCCTGCCAGGGGTTAAACTCCTACGAGCAGTACTTC	CACQGLNSYEQYF
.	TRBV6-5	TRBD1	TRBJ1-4	TGTGCCAGCAGGCCTTCGACAGGGGATGAAAAACTGTTTTTT	CASRPSTGDEKLFF
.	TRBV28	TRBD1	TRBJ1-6	TGTGCCAGCAGACCGGGACAGTATTCACCCCTCCACTTT	CASRPGQYSPLHF
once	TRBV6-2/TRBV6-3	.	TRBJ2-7	TGTGCCAGCAGTTACTCCAGGATTCTCGACTCCTACGAGCAGTACTTC	CASSYSRILDSYEQYF
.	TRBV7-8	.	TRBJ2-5	TGTGCCAGCAGCTTAGATACAGGGAGAGGAGAGACCCAGTACTTC	CASSLDTGRGETQYF
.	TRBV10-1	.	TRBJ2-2	TGCGCCAGCAGTGACCAGGGGCGGAACACCGGGGAGCTGTTTTTT	CASSDQGRNTGELFF
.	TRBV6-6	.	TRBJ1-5	TGTGCCAGCAGTTCTCGACAGCTCAATCAGCCCCAGCATTTT	CASSSRQLNQPQHF
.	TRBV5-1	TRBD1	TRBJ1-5	TGCGCCAGCAGCTTGGACGGGACAGGCGGTCAGCCCCAGCATTTT	CASSLDGTGGQPQHF
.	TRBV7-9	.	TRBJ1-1	TGTGCCAGCAGCTTAGAAACTTCTCAGGGGCCGGCTTTCTTT	CASSLETSQGPAFF
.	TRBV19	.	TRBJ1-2	TGTGCCAGTAGCCCGGGACTTAACTATGGCTACACCTTC	CASSPGLNYGYTF
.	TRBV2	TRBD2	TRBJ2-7	TGTGCCAGCAGGGGGAGCGGGGGGAACTCCTACGAGCAGTACTTC	CASRGSGGNSYEQYF
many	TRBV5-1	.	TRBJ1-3	TGCGCCAGCAGTGGTCGGGTCCTGGGGAGCTCTGGAAACACCATATATTTT	CASSGRVLGSSGNTIYF
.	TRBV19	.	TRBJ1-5	TGTGCCAGTAGTAACAGGGTAGGACAGCCCCAGCATTTT	CASSNRVGQPQHF
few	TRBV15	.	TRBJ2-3	TGTGCCACCAGCAGCTTAACAACAGGGCGGGCAGATACGCAGTATTTT	CATSSLTTGRADTQYF
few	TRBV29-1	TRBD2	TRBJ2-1	TGCAGCGTCGAGGTAGCGGGGGATGAGCAGTTCTTC	CSVEVAGDEQFF
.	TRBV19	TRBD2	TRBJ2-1	TGTGCCACCCGGGGGGGGACTAGCCGGCTAAGCAATGAGCAGTTCTTC	CATRGGTSRLSNEQFF
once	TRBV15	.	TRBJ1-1	TGTGCCACCAGCAGAGTGGGCAGGGGATTCACTGAAGCTTTCTTT	CATSRVGRGFTEAFF
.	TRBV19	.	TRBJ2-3	TGTGCCAGTAGTAGACGGGGGGCCATTGACGCAGATACGCAGTATTTT	CASSRRGAIDADTQYF
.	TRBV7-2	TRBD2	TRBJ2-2	TGTGCCAGCAGCTTATACGGCGGCGGGGGGACCGGGGAGCTGTTTTTT	CASSLYGGGGTGELFF
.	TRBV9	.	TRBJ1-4	TGTGCCAGCAGCGTAGAGCAGGCACCTAATGAAAAACTGTTTTTT	CASSVEQAPNEKLFF
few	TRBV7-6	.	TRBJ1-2	TGTGCCAGCAGCTTAGGTCCCGGGAGGGGTGACTATGGCTACACCTTC	CASSLGPGRGDYGYTF
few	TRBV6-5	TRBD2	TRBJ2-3	TGTGCCAGCAGCGCCGGGACTAGAGTTACGCAGTATTTT	CASSAGTRVTQYF
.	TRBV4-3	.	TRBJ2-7	TGCGCCAGCAGCCAAGATCTTCGGGTAGGGGGATGGGGCGAGCAGTACTTC	CASSQDLRVGGWGEQYF
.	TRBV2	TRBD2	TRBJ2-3	TGTGCCAGCAGTGTCGGTAGCGGGGGGACAGATACGCAGTATTTT	CASSVGSGGTDTQYF
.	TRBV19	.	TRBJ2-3	TGTGCCAGTAGTATCCGGGCACAGGGATACACAGATACGCAGTATTTT	CASSIRAQGYTDTQYF
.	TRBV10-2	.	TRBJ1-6	TGCGCCAGCAGTGAGTCAAAAGACAGGAGCTCCTATAATTCACCCCTCCACTTT	CASSESKDRSSYNSPLHF
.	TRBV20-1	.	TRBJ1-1	TGCAGTGCTAGACTTTACACTGAAGCTTTCTTT	CSARLYTEAFF
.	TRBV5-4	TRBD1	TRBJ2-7	TGTGCCAGCAGCTCCCGGGACAGGGACCCCATTTCCGAGCAGTACTTC	CASSSRDRDPISEQYF
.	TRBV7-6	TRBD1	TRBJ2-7	TGTGCCAGCAGCTTAACGGACAGGGGGAACGAGCAGTACTTC	CASSLTDRGNEQYF
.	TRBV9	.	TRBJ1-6	TGTGCCAGCAGCGTAGATCAGGGGCGCGTACCCCTCCACTTT	CASSVDQGRVPLHF
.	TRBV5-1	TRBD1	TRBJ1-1	TGCGCCAGCAGCTTGGATAAACAGGGGTCTGAAGCTTTCTTT	CASSLDKQGSEAFF
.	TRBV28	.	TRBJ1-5	TGTGCCAGCGCGGGGCAAGGGAGCAATCAGCCCCAGCATTTT	CASAGQGSNQPQHF
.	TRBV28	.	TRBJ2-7	TGTGCCAGCAGTTTAGGGCCTCCCTACGAGCAGTACTTC	CASSLGPPYEQYF
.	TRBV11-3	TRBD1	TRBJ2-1	TGTGCCAGCAGCCATTTTACAGGGGGCAGGAACAATGAGCAGTTCTTC	CASSHFTGGRNNEQFF
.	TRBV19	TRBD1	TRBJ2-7	TGTGCCAGTAGTACACCTCGGACAGGGGGCTACGAGCAGTACTTC	CASSTPRTGGYEQYF
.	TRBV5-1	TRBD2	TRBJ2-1	TGCGCCAGCAGCCTCCAAGGTGGGGGGGTAGGTGAGCAGTTCTTC	CASSLQGGGVGEQFF
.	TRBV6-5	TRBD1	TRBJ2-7	TGTGCCAGCAGGGACAGGGGGCTTGAGCAGTACTTC	CASRDRGLEQYF
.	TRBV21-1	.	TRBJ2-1	TGTGCCAGCAGCCCCCGCCTAGCGGGGGGCTCCTACAATGAGCAGTTCTTC	CASSPRLAGGSYNEQFF
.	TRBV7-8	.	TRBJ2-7	TGTGCCAGCAGCCCTACAGGCGCCCGCTCCTACGAGCAGTACTTC	CASSPTGARSYEQYF
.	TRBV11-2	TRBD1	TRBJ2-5	TGTGCCAGCAGCTTCGGGACAGGTCAAGAGACCCAGTACTTC	CASSFGTGQETQYF
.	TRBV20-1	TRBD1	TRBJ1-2	TGCAGTGCTAGTAGAACAGGGGCCGCCTATGGCTACACCTTC	CSASRTGAAYGYTF
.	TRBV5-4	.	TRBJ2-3	TGTGCCAGCAGCTTGGGACAGGTCTTTACAGATACGCAGTATTTT	CASSLGQVFTDTQYF
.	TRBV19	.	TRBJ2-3	TGTGCCAGTACCCAGCGGAGCACAGATACGCAGTATTTT	CASTQRSTDTQYF
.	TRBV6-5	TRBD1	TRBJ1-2	TGTGCCAGCAGGGGGACAGGGGAAGCTAACTATGGCTACACCTTC	CASRGTGEANYGYTF
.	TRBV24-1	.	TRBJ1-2	TGTGCCACCAGTGATCATGCTGCAGGGGACTATGGCTACACCTTC	CATSDHAAGDYGYTF
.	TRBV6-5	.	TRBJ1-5	TGTGCCAGCAAAAGGACCCGAGGGGAGGGTCAGCCCCAGCATTTT	CASKRTRGEGQPQHF
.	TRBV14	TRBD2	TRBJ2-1	TGTGCCAGCAGCCCGCTAGGAGCCAGCGGGGGGGCCAGGAATGAGCAGTTCTTC	CASSPLGASGGARNEQFF
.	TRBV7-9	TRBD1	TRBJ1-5	TGTGCCAGCAGCGCACAGGGGGGAGGCAATCAGCCCCAGCATTTT	CASSAQGGGNQPQHF
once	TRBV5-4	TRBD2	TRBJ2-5	TGTGCCAGCAGCTCGGGGCGGGAGGCCCCCCGGGAGACCCAGTACTTC	CASSSGREAPRETQYF
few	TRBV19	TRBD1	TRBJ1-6	TGTGCCAGTAGTATCCGACAGGGGATTTATTCACCCCTCCACTTT	CASSIRQGIYSPLHF
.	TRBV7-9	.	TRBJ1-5	TGTGCCAGCAGCCCCGCAGGAACCAATCAGCCCCAGCATTTT	CASSPAGTNQPQHF
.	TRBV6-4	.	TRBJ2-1	TGTGCCAGCGCCCTAGAAACGGCGGGCTCCTACAATGAGCAGTTCTTC	CASALETAGSYNEQFF